The T cell receptor beta chain under discussion was sequenced for a study of T cell responses to AZD1222 COVID-19 vaccine. Deletions cut 6 bases from V and 6 bases from J, with 11 bases between. Germline CDR1 MNHEY, CDR2 SVGAGI. This CDR3 contains 13 residues. The protocol was immunoSEQ multiplex PCR, while the TCRdb copy is restricted to in-frame clones and leaves out a portion. The sample gives roughly 160,000 clones, about nine tenths of which show up once; around 5.5% is in the top ten. This clone occurred once. What it binds is unknown. Study-level results: Repertoire sampling occurred only after the peak T cell response. Reportedly, nearly half of unique spike TCRs recognized epitopes outside B.1.351/B.1.1.7 mutations.

This sequence originates from an adult in good health. This sample comprised peripheral blood, obtained on day 0 of AZD1222 vaccination. This rearrangement joins TRBV6-5 to TRBJ1-4, with D possibly being TRBD1 (6 bases). CDR3 loop: CASRIRTDEKLFF. The CDR3 nucleotides are TGTGCCAGCAGAATAAGGACAGATGAAAAACTGTTTTTT.